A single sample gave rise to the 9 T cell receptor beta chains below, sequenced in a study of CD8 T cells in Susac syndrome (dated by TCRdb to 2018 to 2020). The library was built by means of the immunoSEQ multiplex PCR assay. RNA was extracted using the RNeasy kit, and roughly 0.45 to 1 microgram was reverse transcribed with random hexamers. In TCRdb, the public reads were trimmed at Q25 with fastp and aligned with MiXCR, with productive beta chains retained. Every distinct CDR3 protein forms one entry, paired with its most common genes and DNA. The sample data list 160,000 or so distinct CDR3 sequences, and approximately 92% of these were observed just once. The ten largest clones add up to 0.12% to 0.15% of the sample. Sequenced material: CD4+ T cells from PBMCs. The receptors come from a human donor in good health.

The CDR3 here is CASRTSGYSYEQYF. As DNA, the CDR3 is TGTGCCAGCAGAACTAGCGGGTACTCCTACGAGCAGTACTTC. The rearrangement links TRBV6-1 to TRBJ2-7; 9 bases are shared with TRBD2. Trimming at V came to 6 bases and at J to 0 bases, leaving 3 bases not matched to a gene. CDR1 is MNHNS and CDR2 is SASEGT in the germline V gene. The CDR3 is made up of 14 amino acids.

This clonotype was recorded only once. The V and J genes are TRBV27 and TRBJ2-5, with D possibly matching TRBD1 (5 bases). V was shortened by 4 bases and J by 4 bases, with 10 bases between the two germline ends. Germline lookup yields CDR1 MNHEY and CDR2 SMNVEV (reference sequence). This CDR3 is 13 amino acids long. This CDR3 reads CASSSQGTETQYF. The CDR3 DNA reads TGTGCCAGCAGTTCCCAGGGTACAGAGACCCAGTACTTC.

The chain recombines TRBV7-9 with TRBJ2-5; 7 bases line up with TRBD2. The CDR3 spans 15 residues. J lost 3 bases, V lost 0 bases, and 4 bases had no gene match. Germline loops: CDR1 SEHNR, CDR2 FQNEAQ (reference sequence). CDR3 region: CASSLAGLYEETQYF. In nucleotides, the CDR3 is TGTGCCAGCAGCTTAGCGGGACTATACGAAGAGACCCAGTACTTC.

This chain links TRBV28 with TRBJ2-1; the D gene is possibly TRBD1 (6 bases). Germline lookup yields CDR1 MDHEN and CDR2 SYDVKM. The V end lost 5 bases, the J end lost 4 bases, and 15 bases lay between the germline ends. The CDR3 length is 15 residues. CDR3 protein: CASSPWGQGYNEQFF. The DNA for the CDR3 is TGTGCCAGCAGTCCCTGGGGGCAAGGATACAATGAGCAGTTCTTC.

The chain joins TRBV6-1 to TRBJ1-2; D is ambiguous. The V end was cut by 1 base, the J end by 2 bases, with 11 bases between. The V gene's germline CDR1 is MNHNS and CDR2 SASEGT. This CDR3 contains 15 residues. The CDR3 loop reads CASSEGANSNYGYTF. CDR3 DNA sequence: TGTGCCAGCAGTGAAGGGGCCAACTCCAACTATGGCTACACCTTC.

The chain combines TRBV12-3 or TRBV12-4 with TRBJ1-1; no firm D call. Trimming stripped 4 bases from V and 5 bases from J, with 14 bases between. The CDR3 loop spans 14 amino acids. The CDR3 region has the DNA TGTGCCAGCAGTTCCAGTATTTCGGGGACTGAAGCTTTCTTT. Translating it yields CASSSSISGTEAFF.

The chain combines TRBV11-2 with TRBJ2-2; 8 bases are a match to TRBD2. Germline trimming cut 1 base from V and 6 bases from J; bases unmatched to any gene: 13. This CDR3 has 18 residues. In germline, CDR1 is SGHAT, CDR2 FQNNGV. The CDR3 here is CASSLVGAGVALAGELFF. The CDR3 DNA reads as TGTGCCAGCAGCTTAGTCGGAGCGGGGGTGGCTCTGGCCGGGGAGCTGTTTTTT. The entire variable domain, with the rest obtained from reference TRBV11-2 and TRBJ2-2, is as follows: EAGVAQSPRYKIIEKRQSVAFWCNPISGHATLYWYQQILGQGPKLLIQFQNNGVVDDSQLPKDRFSAERLKGVDSTLKIQPAKLEDSAVYLCASSLVGAGVALAGELFFGEGSRLTVL.

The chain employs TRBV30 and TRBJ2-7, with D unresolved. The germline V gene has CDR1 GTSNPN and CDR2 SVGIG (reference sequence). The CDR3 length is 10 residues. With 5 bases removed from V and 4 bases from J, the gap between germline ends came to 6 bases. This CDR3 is CAWGLYEQYF. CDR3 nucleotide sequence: TGTGCCTGGGGGCTGTACGAGCAGTACTTC.

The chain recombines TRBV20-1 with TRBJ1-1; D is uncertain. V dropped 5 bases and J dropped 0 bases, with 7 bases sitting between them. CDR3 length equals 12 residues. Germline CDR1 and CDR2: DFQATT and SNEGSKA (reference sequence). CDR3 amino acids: CSADPMNTEAFF. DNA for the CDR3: TGCAGTGCTGATCCAATGAACACTGAAGCTTTCTTT.